This passage covers 20 T cell receptor beta chains from one sample sequenced in a study of CD8+CD57+ T cells in acquired aplastic anemia. TCR beta VDJ combinations and CDR3 sequences were profiled from genomic DNA. Each CDR3 protein gets one entry after TCRdb re-called the reads with MiXCR. The profile shows just over 400,000 distinct CDR3 sequences, 65% to 80% of them singletons. The sample comprised sorted CD4+, CD8+, or CD8+CD57+ T cells (not recorded which) from PBMCs. The receptor source for this set is a human donor in good health, serving as a control.

The J gene is TRBJ2-1, the V gene TRBV30; TRBD1 or TRBD2 may be the D gene (7 bases each). With 0 bases removed from V and 11 bases from J, the gap between germline ends came to 14 bases. The germline V gene has CDR1 GTSNPN and CDR2 SVGIG (reference sequence). The CDR3 is 13 amino acids. CDR3 sequence: CAWSVGGGDKQFF. The DNA of the CDR3 is TGTGCCTGGAGTGTGGGAGGGGGCGATAAGCAGTTCTTC.

This clonotype was detected many times. V is TRBV19 and J is TRBJ1-1, with D perhaps TRBD1 (6 bases). Germline V lookup: CDR1 LNHDA, CDR2 SQIVND (reference sequence). Trimming shortened V by 2 bases and J by 1 base, and 8 bases separated the two germline ends. This CDR3 has 14 amino acids. In DNA, the CDR3 is TGTGCCAGTAGTATACAGGGGCCGAACACTGAAGCTTTCTTT. As protein: CASSIQGPNTEAFF.

Comments on this clonotype: The CDR3 does not end in the conserved phenylalanine or tryptophan, so this is likely a read error. The DNA is left out, because the CDR3 cannot be placed on it with certainty; the CDR3 is given as TCRdb lists it. The chain uses TRBV24-1 and TRBJ2-3; the table's D gene call, TRBD1, was not cross checked with the DNA. Looked up from germline, CDR1 is KGHDR and CDR2 is SFDVKD. 14 amino acids form the CDR3, both terminal residues included. CDR3: CATSDPEGTDTVFC.

This clonotype appeared a single time. J is TRBJ2-3 and V is TRBV6-5; no definite D call. The V gene lost 0 bases and the J gene lost 0 bases, with 10 bases spanning the gap. CDR1 is MNHEY and CDR2 is SVGAGI in the germline V gene. The CDR3 contains 16 residues. CDR3: CASSYSHGSSTDTQYF. DNA of the CDR3: TGTGCCAGCAGTTACTCGCACGGGTCTAGCACAGATACGCAGTATTTT.

In regard to this clonotype: This is likely a read error, given that the CDR3 carries no conserved phenylalanine or tryptophan at its end. Because the CDR3's place on the DNA is in doubt, the DNA is left out and the CDR3 is given as listed by TCRdb. The V gene is TRBV7-2, the J gene TRBJ1-1; TRBD1 is the table's D call, not checked against the DNA. 13 amino acids form the CDR3, both terminal residues included. Germline V gene sequence: CDR1 SGHTA, CDR2 FQGNSA. The chain's CDR3 is CASSLEGGGDTFG.

About this clonotype: A junction boundary mismatches the germline segment, possibly from a read error. V is TRBV9 and J is TRBJ2-7, with 8 bases lining up with TRBD2. The CDR3 loop spans 13 amino acids. The germline V gene has CDR1 SGDLS and CDR2 YYNGEE. CDR3 residues: CASSTWGLVYQHF. CDR3 nucleotides: TGTGCCAGCAGCACGTGGGGACTAGTCTACCAGCACTTC.

This clonotype was seen just once. An end of the junction differs from the germline gene, which may be a read error. This rearrangement joins TRBV7-7 to TRBJ2-7; D gene unclear. The CDR3 spans 14 residues. Germline CDR1 SSHAT, CDR2 FNYEAQ (reference sequence). The CDR3 spells CASSFIAWVGETHF. The CDR3 region has the DNA TGTGCCAGCAGCTTTATCGCGTGGGTTGGCGAGACGCACTTC.

In its sample, this clonotype was seen a few times. It is unclear where the CDR3 begins or ends on the DNA, so no DNA is shown, and the CDR3 is as TCRdb lists it. J is TRBJ1-2 and V is TRBV7-2; TRBD1, the table's D call, lacks a check against the DNA. Germline V CDR1 and CDR2: SGHTA, FQGNSA. A total of 14 residues make up the CDR3, ends included. This CDR3 reads CASSTGEETQYFGF.

The chain carries TRBV5-1 and TRBJ2-7; TRBD1 or TRBD2 may be the D gene (5 bases each). Trimming shortened V by 0 bases and J by 2 bases, and 12 bases separated the two germline ends. CDR1 and CDR2 from the germline V gene are SGHRS and YFSETQ. The CDR3 is made up of 15 amino acids. DNA for the CDR3: TGCGCCAGCAGCTTGGGGGGGAAGCTGACCTACGAGCAGTACTTC. This codes for CASSLGGKLTYEQYF.

This clonotype has only a few counts. The V and J genes are TRBV9 and TRBJ2-7, with TRBD2 identical over 7 bases. V shed 0 bases and J 3 bases; nucleotides not matched to a gene: 3. There are 14 residues in the CDR3. Germline V gene lookup returns CDR1 SGDLS and CDR2 YYNGEE. CDR3 nucleotides: TGTGCCAGCAGCGTAGGGGAGGGAGTCTACGAGCAGTACTTC. It yields the protein CASSVGEGVYEQYF.

V usage is TRBV11-2 and J usage is TRBJ2-7; D is perhaps TRBD2 (6 bases). V was pared by 3 bases and J by 3 bases, with 15 bases between. The CDR3 length is 15 residues. In germline, CDR1 is SGHAT, CDR2 FQNNGV. In DNA form, the CDR3 reads TGTGCCAGCAGCTTCGGCCAGGGAGGAATCTACGAGCAGTACTTC. It is translated as CASSFGQGGIYEQYF.

A note on this clonotype: No conserved phenylalanine or tryptophan ends this CDR3, so it is likely a read error. The limits of the CDR3 on the DNA are not certain, so only TCRdb's listed CDR3 is given. The chain carries TRBV7-2 and TRBJ1-5. The germline CDR1 and CDR2 sequences are SGHTA and FQGNSA. The CDR3 spans 12 amino acids, including both terminal residues. The CDR3 loop is CASSFASADTQY.

Turning to this clonotype: It is unclear where the CDR3 begins or ends on the DNA, so no DNA is shown, and the CDR3 is as TCRdb lists it. The chain recombines TRBV7-2 with TRBJ1-6. The CDR3 has 14 amino acids, counting both end residues. Per the germline V gene, CDR1 is SGHTA and CDR2 is FQGNSA. The CDR3 is CASSYTRSPLHFGF.

The J gene is TRBJ1-2, the V gene TRBV29-1; no definite D call. CDR1 is SQVTM, CDR2 ANQGSEA, per germline. The CDR3 covers 12 residues. Trimming shortened V by 4 bases and J by 11 bases, and 17 bases separated the two germline ends. CDR3 coding DNA: TGCAGCGTTGCACAAGGTGACTATGCGTACACCTTC. It codes for CSVAQGDYAYTF.

Here the CDR3 DNA reads TGTGCCAGCAGCGTAGATCCTGGTTCGGGCAATGAGCAGTTCTTC. It translates to CASSVDPGSGNEQFF. The chain uses TRBV7-3 and TRBJ2-1; D is uncertain. The V end lost 5 bases, the J end lost 6 bases, and 17 bases lay between the germline ends. Germline V gives CDR1 SGHTA, CDR2 FQGTGA. The CDR3 consists of 15 residues.

This clonotype was seen at least ten times. The genes are TRBV5-1 and TRBJ2-3, with D possibly matching TRBD1 (5 bases). V was clipped by 4 bases and J by 0 bases, with 15 bases between them. The CDR3 contains 16 residues. Germline V CDR1 and CDR2: SGHRS, YFSETQ. The CDR3 sequence is CASSNTLGQSTDTQYF. DNA for the CDR3: TGCGCCAGCAGCAATACGTTGGGGCAGAGCACAGATACGCAGTATTTT.

This clonotype came up many times. This rearrangement joins TRBV20-1 to TRBJ2-1; D gene uncertain. CDR1 and CDR2 from the germline V gene are DFQATT and SNEGSKA (reference sequence). The CDR3 covers 13 residues. The V and J ends lost 6 bases and 10 bases respectively, with 19 bases between them. The CDR3 DNA sequence: TGCAGTGCCCCGACGACCAGCAGGTACGAGCAGTTCTTC. Amino acid sequence: CSAPTTSRYEQFF.

The genes are TRBV19 and TRBJ1-5, with D tentatively TRBD1 (6 bases). Per germline, CDR1 LNHDA and CDR2 SQIVND (reference sequence). CDR3 length equals 12 residues. V gave up 5 bases and J gave up 7 bases, with 9 bases separating them. CDR3 in DNA: TGTGCCAGTAGTCACAGGGAGCAGCCCCAGCATTTT. Amino acid sequence: CASSHREQPQHF.

This clonotype was seen once. The V call is TRBV19, the J call TRBJ1-5; 8 bases map to TRBD1. The J call is uncertain, as TRBJ2-7 better fits the DNA end. This CDR3 is 14 amino acids long. Germline V lookup: CDR1 LNHDA, CDR2 SQIVND (reference sequence). CDR3 loop: CASSSGTGIGEQYF. The CDR3 DNA reads TGTGCCAGTAGTTCCGGGACAGGCATTGGCGAGCAGTACTTC.

V and J are TRBV5-6 and TRBJ1-6; D gene unclear. Germline V gives CDR1 SGHDT, CDR2 YYEEEE. Between the trimmed V and J ends, which lost 2 bases and 8 bases, there was a span of 8 bases. The CDR3 runs to 13 residues. The CDR3 reads CASSLNNYSPLHF. The CDR3 nucleotides read TGTGCCAGCAGCTTAAATAACTATTCACCCCTCCACTTT.